This TCR beta chain was sequenced for a study of T cell responses to AZD1222 COVID-19 vaccine. TCRdb's copy holds only in-frame clones and misses some; the assay was immunoSEQ multiplex PCR. The data show about 150,000 clones, about 93% seen once. This CDR3 spans 16 amino acids. Trimming took 2 bases from V and 1 from J; bases not matched to a gene: 4. Per the germline V gene, CDR1 is MDHEN and CDR2 is SYDVKM. This rearrangement joins TRBV28 to TRBJ2-1; 8 nucleotides agree with TRBD1. The sample was peripheral blood, taken on day 0 of AZD1222 vaccination. The sequence came from an adult in good health. CDR3 coding DNA: TGTGCCAGCAGTTTACCAGGGGGCAGGTCCTACAATGAGCAGTTCTTC. Amino acid sequence: CASSLPGGRSYNEQFF.